This T cell receptor (beta chain) was captured by sequencing in a study of cytomegalovirus exposure and HLA in healthy donors. Use of 60 Vbeta and 13 Jbeta primers characterized the PCR. As handled by the study authors: Later reanalysis found about 78 million unique TCR beta chains, 10 million to 12 million of them shared. Sequenced by immunoSEQ multiplex PCR; TCRdb stores in-frame clones only, minus some. V and J calls and clone size follow that table, whereas D and trimming were derived from the DNA. The data contain fewer than 250,000 clones, just under 75% of them singletons. Regarding the study as a whole: The authors later found HLA-associated TCR beta chains more clonally expanded than equally common others.

Note on this clone: Its specificity is unknown.

V gave up 2 bases and J gave up 4 bases; unmatched junction bases: 9. Germline V CDR1 and CDR2: SGDLS, YYNGEE. The CDR3 contains 16 residues. The source is a man aged 25 to 40 in good health and CMV-seropositive. Sequenced sample: PBMCs. The chain joins TRBV9 to TRBJ2-5; 9 nucleotides agree with TRBD1. The CDR3 bases are TGTGCCAGCAGCGTCCTCGGACAGGGGAAGACAGAGACCCAGTACTTC. Its protein is CASSVLGQGKTETQYF.